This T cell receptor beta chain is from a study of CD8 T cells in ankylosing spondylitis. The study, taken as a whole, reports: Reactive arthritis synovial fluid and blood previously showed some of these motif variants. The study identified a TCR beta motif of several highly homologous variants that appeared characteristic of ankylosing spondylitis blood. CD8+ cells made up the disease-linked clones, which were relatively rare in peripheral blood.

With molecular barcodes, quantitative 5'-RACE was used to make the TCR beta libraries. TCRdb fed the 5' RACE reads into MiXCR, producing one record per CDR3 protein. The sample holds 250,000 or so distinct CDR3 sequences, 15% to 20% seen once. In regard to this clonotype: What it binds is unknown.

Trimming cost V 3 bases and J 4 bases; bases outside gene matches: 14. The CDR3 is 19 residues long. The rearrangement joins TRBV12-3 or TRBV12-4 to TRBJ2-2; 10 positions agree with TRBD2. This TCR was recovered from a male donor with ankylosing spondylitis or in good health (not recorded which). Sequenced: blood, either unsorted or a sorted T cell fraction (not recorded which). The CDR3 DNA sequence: TGTGCCAGCAGTTTGCCGCGGCTAGCGGGAGAAGTAGCCACCGGGGAGCTGTTTTTT. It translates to CASSLPRLAGEVATGELFF.